This T cell receptor beta chain is drawn from a study of blood T cell repertoires in COVID-19. This table comes from immunoSEQ multiplex PCR, and its TCRdb copy is limited to in-frame clones, with some not included. The repertoire consists of about 210,000 clones, with approximately 86% occurring once and the leading ten covering 3.8%. The junction had 10 bases not matched to a gene; V was cut back by 6 bases and J by 2 bases. Germline V gene data show CDR1 as LNHDA and CDR2 as SQIVND (reference sequence). The length of the CDR3 is 15 residues. The chain is built from TRBV19 and TRBJ2-7; the match to TRBD1 covers 7 bases. The sample consisted of PBMCs or T cells enriched from blood (not recorded which). The TCR comes from a middle-aged woman with acute COVID-19. CDR3 DNA sequence: TGTGCCAGTAGCATCGCCGGGACAGAAACCTACGAGCAGTACTTC. Encoded protein: CASSIAGTETYEQYF.